A single sample is the source of the 7 T cell receptor beta chains below, sequenced in a study of T cells in narcolepsy. The table came from immunoSEQ multiplex PCR; TCRdb's copy has only in-frame clones and leaves some out. The top ten clones hold about 0.9% of a sample with 25,000 to 30,000 clones, over 75% of them seen once. Sequencing input: memory (CD45RA-) CD4+ T cells from blood. The receptor source for this set is a human donor in good health.

This clone has just one count. The chain joins TRBV10-3 to TRBJ2-1, with 11 bases matching TRBD1. The V gene's germline CDR1 is ENHRY and CDR2 SYGVKD. V dropped 4 bases and J dropped 8; count of bases not matched to a gene: 1. The CDR3 runs to 13 residues. The CDR3 spells CAISAGQGDEQFF. The DNA for the CDR3 is TGTGCCATCAGTGCGGGACAGGGGGATGAGCAGTTCTTC.

The chain carries TRBV6-5 and TRBJ2-1; D possibly corresponds to TRBD1 (6 bases). V was clipped by 0 bases and J by 4 bases, with 13 bases between them. CDR3 length equals 16 residues. Per germline, CDR1 MNHEY and CDR2 SVGAGI. CDR3 nucleotides: TGTGCCAGCAGTTACTCTTTTGGACAGTATTACAATGAGCAGTTCTTC. Its translation: CASSYSFGQYYNEQFF.

A single count supports this clone. This sequence joins TRBV7-6 and TRBJ1-2; D remains ambiguous. The CDR3 has 15 residues. In germline, CDR1 is SGHVS, CDR2 FNYEAQ. V lost 1 base to trimming and J lost 2 bases, with 11 bases between them. The CDR3 reads CASSLGGEGNYGYTF. CDR3 coding DNA: TGTGCCAGCAGCTTAGGTGGGGAGGGAAACTATGGCTACACCTTC.

The chain has TRBV7-3 and TRBJ2-2, with 9 bases matching TRBD2. The germline V gene has CDR1 SGHTA and CDR2 FQGTGA. V shed 2 bases and J 4 bases; nucleotides not matched to a gene: 5. The CDR3 sequence is 16 residues long. The CDR3 DNA follows: TGTGCCAGCAGCTTAGGGCTAGCGGGGCTCACCGGGGAGCTGTTTTTT. The encoded protein is CASSLGLAGLTGELFF.

V is TRBV30 and J is TRBJ1-4; perhaps TRBD1 as D (6 bases). The CDR3 length is 14 residues. Germline-derived CDR1 and CDR2 are GTSNPN and SVGIG (reference sequence). With 5 bases removed from V and 10 bases from J, the gap between germline ends came to 20 bases. The CDR3 sequence is CAWGQPKPARKLFF. Here the CDR3 DNA reads TGTGCCTGGGGACAGCCAAAGCCTGCGAGAAAACTGTTTTTT.

The V call is TRBV11-2, the J call TRBJ2-3; D is ambiguous. Germline values: CDR1 SGHAT, CDR2 FQNNGV. The CDR3 is 16 amino acids. Deletions cut 0 bases from V and 0 bases from J, with 10 bases between. The CDR3 nucleotides read TGTGCCAGCAGCTTAGAAGGTCAGACCAGCACAGATACGCAGTATTTT. Its translation: CASSLEGQTSTDTQYF.

This clone was recorded once. CDR3: CASSYSNGGSPLHF. Written as DNA, the CDR3 is TGTGCCAGCAGTTACTCGAACGGGGGATCACCCCTCCACTTT. The chain carries TRBV6-5 and TRBJ1-6; TRBD1 is a possible D gene (5 bases). The V end was cut by 0 bases, the J end by 10 bases, with 10 bases between. Germline V CDR1 and CDR2: MNHEY, SVGAGI. The CDR3 length is 14 residues.